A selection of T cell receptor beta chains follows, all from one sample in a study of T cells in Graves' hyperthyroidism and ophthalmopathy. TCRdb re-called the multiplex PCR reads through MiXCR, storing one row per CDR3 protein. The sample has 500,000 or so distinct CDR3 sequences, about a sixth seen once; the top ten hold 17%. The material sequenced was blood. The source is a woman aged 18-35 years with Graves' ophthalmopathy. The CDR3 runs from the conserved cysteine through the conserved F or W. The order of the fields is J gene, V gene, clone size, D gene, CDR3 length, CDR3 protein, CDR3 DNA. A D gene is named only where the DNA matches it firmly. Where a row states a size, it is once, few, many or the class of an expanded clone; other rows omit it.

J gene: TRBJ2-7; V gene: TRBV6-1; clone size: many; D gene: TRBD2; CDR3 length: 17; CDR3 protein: CASSERSGRVRSYEQYF; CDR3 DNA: TGTGCCAGCAGTGAGCGAAGCGGGAGGGTGAGGTCCTACGAGCAGTACTTC
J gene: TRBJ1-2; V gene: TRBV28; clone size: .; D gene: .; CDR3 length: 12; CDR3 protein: CASSNVPYGYTF; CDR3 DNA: TGTGCCAGCAGCAACGTTCCGTATGGCTACACCTTC
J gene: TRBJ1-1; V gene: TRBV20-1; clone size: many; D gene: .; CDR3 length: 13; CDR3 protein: CSAAPRGNTEAFF; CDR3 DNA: TGCAGTGCTGCCCCCCGGGGGAACACTGAAGCTTTCTTT
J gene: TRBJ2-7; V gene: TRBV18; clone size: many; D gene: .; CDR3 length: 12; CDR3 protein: CAVSFGSDEQYF; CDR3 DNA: TGTGCCGTTTCGTTCGGGTCCGACGAGCAGTACTTC
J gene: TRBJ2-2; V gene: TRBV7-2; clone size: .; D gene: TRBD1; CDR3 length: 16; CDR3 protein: CASSQDLQGDTGELFF; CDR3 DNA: TGTGCCAGCAGCCAAGATCTGCAGGGGGACACCGGGGAGCTGTTTTTT
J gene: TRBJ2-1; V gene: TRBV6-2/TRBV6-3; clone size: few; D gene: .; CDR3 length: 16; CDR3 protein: CASSYIGLDFTNEQFF; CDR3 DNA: TGTGCCAGCAGTTATATAGGGCTAGACTTCACCAATGAGCAGTTCTTC
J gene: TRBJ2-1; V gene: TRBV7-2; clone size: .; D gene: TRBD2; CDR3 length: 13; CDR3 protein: CASSLTSGQPLFF; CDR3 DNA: TGTGCCAGCAGCTTGACTAGCGGGCAACCACTGTTCTTC
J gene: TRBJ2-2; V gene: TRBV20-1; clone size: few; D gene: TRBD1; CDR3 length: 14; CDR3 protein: CSAVDRGNTGELFF; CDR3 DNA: TGCAGTGCAGTCGACAGGGGGAACACCGGGGAGCTGTTTTTT
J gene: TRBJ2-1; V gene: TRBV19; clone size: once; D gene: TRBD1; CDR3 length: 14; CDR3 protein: CASGRQGPYNEQFF; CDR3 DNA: TGTGCCAGTGGCAGACAGGGTCCCTACAATGAGCAGTTCTTC
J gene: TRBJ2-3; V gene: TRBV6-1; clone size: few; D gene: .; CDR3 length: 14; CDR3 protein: CASSDDSSTDTQYF; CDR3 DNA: TGTGCCAGCAGTGATGATAGCAGCACAGATACGCAGTATTTT
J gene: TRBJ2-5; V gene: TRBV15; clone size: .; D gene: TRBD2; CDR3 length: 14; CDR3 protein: CATSTAGGQETQYF; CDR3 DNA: TGTGCCACCAGCACTGCGGGGGGGCAAGAGACCCAGTACTTC
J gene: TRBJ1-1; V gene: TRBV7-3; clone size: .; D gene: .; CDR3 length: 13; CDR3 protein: CASSLTGISEAFF; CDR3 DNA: TGTGCCAGCAGCTTAACGGGGATTTCTGAAGCTTTCTTT
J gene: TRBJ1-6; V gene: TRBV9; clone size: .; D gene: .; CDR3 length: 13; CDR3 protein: CASSPDQNSPLHF; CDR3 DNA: TGTGCCAGCAGCCCAGACCAGAATTCACCCCTCCACTTT
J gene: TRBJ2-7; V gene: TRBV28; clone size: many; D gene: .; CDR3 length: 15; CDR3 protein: CASSPLTGRSYEQYF; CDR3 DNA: TGTGCCAGCAGTCCTCTTACTGGGCGGTCCTACGAGCAGTACTTC
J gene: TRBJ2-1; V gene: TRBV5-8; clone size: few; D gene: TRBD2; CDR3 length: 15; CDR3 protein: CASSSPGLAGTRQFF; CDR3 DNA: TGTGCCAGCAGCAGCCCGGGACTAGCGGGTACAAGGCAGTTCTTC
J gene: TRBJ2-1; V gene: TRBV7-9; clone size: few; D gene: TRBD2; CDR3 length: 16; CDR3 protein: CASSLTGGLGFNEQFF; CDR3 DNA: TGTGCCAGCAGCTTAACGGGGGGGCTCGGTTTCAATGAGCAGTTCTTC
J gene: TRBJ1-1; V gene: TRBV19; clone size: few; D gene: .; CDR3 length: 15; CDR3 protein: CASTPVDSRSTEAFF; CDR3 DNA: TGTGCCAGTACTCCCGTTGATTCACGGTCCACTGAAGCTTTCTTT
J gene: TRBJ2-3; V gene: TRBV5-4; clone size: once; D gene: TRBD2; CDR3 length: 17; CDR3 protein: CASSLGLAETSTDTQYF; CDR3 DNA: TGTGCCAGCAGCTTAGGTCTAGCGGAGACTAGCACAGATACGCAGTATTTT
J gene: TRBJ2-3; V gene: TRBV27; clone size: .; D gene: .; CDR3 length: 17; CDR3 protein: CASSFGAGRLSTDTQYF; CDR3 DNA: TGTGCCAGCAGTTTTGGGGCAGGGCGGCTAAGCACAGATACGCAGTATTTT
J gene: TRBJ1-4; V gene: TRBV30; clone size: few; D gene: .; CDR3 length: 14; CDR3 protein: CAWSANTYNEKLFF; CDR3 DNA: TGTGCCTGGAGCGCAAACACCTATAATGAAAAACTGTTTTTT
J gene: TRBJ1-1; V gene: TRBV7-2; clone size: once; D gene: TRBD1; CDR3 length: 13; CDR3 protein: CASSPGQGAIAFF; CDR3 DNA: TGTGCCAGCAGCCCCGGACAGGGGGCGATAGCTTTCTTT
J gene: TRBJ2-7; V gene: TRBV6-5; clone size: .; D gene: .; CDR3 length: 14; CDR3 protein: CASSYSQPEYEQYF; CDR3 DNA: TGTGCCAGCAGTTACTCTCAGCCAGAATACGAGCAGTACTTC
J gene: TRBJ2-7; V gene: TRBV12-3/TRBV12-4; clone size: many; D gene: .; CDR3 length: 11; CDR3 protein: CASSLAEEQYF; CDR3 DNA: TGTGCCAGCAGTTTAGCTGAGGAGCAGTACTTC
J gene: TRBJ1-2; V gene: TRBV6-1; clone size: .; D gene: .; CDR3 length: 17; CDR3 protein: CASSEGTRGSSGYGYTF; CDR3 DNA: TGTGCCAGCAGTGAGGGGACACGGGGGTCATCTGGCTATGGCTACACCTTC
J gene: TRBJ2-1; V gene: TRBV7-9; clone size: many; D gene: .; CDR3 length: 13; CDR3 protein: CASSLGSGNEQFF; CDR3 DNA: TGTGCCAGCAGTTTAGGTAGTGGCAATGAGCAGTTCTTC
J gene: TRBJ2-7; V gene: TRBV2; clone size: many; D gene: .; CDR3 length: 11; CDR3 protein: CASTTAYEQYF; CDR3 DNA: TGTGCCAGCACGACAGCATACGAGCAGTACTTC
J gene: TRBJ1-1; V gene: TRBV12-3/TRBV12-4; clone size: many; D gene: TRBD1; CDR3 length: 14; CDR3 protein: CASSTTGGNTEAFF; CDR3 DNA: TGTGCCAGCAGTACGACAGGGGGGAACACTGAAGCTTTCTTT
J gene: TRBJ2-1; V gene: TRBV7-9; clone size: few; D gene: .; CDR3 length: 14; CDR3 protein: CASSPMTAYSEQFF; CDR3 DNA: TGTGCCAGCAGCCCGATGACAGCCTACAGTGAGCAGTTCTTC
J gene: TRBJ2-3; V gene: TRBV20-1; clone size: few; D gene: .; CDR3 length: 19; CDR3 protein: CSATSGTGFSGSWTDTQYF; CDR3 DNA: TGCAGTGCAACATCCGGGACAGGTTTTAGCGGGAGTTGGACAGATACGCAGTATTTT
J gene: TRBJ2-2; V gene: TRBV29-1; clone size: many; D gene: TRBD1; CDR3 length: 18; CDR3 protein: CSVEGLRSTGGITGELFF; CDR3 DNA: TGCAGCGTTGAAGGTCTAAGGTCGACAGGGGGTATCACCGGGGAGCTGTTTTTT
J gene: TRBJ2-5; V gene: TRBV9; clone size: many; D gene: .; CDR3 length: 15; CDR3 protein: CASSSLLVGQETQYF; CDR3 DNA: TGTGCCAGCAGCTCTCTACTAGTCGGGCAGGAGACCCAGTACTTC
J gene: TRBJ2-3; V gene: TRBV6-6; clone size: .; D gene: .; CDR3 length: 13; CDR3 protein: CASSYSRLDTQYF; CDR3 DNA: TGTGCCAGCAGTTACTCCCGTTTGGATACGCAGTATTTT
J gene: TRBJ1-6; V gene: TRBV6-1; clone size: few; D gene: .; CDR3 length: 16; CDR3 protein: CASNAEGWVGSSPLHF; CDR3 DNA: TGTGCCAGCAACGCCGAGGGGTGGGTAGGGAGCTCACCCCTCCACTTT
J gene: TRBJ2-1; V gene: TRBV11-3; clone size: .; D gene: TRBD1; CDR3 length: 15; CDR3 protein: CASSLRTGRYNEQFF; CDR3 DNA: TGTGCCAGCAGCTTAAGGACAGGGAGATACAATGAGCAGTTCTTC
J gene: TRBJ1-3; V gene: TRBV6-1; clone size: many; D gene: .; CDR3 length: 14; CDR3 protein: CASSRDGRRNTIYF; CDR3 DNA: TGTGCCAGCAGTCGGGACGGTCGAAGAAACACCATATATTTT
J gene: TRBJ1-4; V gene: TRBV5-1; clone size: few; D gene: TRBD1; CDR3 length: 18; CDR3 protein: CASSLGFGTGVRNEKLFF; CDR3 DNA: TGCGCCAGCAGCTTGGGATTCGGGACAGGAGTCCGGAATGAAAAACTGTTTTTT
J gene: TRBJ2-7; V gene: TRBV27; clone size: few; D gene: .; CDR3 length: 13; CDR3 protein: CASSRGRIYEQYF; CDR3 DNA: TGTGCCAGCAGTCGTGGCAGAATCTACGAGCAGTACTTC
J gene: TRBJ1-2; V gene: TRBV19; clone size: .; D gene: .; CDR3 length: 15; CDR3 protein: CASRVGTMGADGYTF; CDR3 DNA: TGTGCCAGTAGGGTCGGGACAATGGGAGCGGATGGCTACACCTTC
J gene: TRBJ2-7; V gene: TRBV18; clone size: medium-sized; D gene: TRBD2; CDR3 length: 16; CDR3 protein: CASSRTLAGGLNEQYF; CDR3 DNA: TGTGCCAGCTCTCGAACTTTAGCGGGAGGGCTAAACGAGCAGTACTTC
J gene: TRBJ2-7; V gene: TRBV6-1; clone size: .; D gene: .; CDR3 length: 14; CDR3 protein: CASRPSRGGYKQYF; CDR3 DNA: TGTGCCAGCAGACCTTCCAGGGGCGGCTACAAGCAGTACTTC
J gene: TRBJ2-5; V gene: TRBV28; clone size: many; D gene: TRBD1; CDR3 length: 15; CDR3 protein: CASSLYRQGEETQYF; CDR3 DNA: TGTGCCAGCAGTTTATACCGACAGGGGGAAGAGACCCAGTACTTC
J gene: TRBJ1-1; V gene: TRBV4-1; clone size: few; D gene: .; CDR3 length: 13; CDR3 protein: CASSQVQWAEAFF; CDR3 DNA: TGCGCCAGCAGCCAAGTGCAGTGGGCTGAAGCTTTCTTT
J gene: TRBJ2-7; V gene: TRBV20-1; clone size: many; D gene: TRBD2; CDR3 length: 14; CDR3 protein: CSALTLAGGGEQYF; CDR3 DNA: TGCAGTGCTTTAACCCTAGCGGGAGGAGGCGAGCAGTACTTC
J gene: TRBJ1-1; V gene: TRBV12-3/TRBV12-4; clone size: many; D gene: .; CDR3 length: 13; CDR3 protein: CASRAGGRTEAFF; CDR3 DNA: TGTGCCAGCAGGGCGGGGGGGCGAACTGAAGCTTTCTTT
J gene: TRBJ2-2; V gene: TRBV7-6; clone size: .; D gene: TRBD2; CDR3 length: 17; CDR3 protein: CASSLSTSGGNTRELFF; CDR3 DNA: TGTGCCAGCAGCTTATCGACTAGCGGGGGTAACACCAGGGAGCTGTTTTTT
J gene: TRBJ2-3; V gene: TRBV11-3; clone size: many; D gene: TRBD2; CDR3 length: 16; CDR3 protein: CASSLRTSGGADTQYF; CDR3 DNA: TGTGCCAGCAGCTTGCGGACTAGCGGGGGTGCAGATACGCAGTATTTT
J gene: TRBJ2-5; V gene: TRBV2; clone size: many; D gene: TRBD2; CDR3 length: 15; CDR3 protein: CASSDVLAGGETQYF; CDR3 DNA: TGTGCCAGCAGTGACGTCCTAGCGGGGGGAGAGACCCAGTACTTC
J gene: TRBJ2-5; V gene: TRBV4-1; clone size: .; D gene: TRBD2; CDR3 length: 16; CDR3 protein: CASSQAAGLAQETQYF; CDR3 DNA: TGCGCCAGCAGCCAAGCAGCCGGACTAGCTCAAGAGACCCAGTACTTC
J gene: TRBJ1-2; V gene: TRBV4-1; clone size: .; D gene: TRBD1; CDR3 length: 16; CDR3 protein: CASSPAGQGWRYGYTF; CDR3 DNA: TGCGCCAGCAGCCCTGCGGGACAGGGTTGGAGATATGGCTACACCTTC
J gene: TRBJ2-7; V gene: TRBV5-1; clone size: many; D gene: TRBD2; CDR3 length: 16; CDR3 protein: CASSLRTSGGSYEQYF; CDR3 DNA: TGCGCCAGCAGCTTACGGACTAGCGGGGGCTCCTACGAGCAGTACTTC
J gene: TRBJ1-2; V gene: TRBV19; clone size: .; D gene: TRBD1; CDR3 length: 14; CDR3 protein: CASSQTGGDYGYTF; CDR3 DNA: TGTGCCAGTAGTCAGACAGGGGGCGACTATGGCTACACCTTC
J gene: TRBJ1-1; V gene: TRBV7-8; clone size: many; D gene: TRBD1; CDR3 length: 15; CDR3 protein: CASRRPGTANTEAFF; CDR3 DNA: TGTGCCAGCAGAAGACCCGGGACAGCTAACACTGAAGCTTTCTTT
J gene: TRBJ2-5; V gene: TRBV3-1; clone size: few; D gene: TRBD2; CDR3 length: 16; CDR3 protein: CASSQEWREGQETQYF; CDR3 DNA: TGTGCCAGCAGCCAAGAATGGCGGGAGGGCCAAGAGACCCAGTACTTC
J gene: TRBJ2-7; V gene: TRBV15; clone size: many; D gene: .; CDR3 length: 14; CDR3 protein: CATSRDGQGYEQYF; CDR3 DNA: TGTGCCACCAGCAGAGATGGGCAGGGATACGAGCAGTACTTC
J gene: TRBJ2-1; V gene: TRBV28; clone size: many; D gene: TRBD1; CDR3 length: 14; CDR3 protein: CASTRDSPYNEQFF; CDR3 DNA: TGTGCCAGCACTAGGGACAGCCCCTACAATGAGCAGTTCTTC